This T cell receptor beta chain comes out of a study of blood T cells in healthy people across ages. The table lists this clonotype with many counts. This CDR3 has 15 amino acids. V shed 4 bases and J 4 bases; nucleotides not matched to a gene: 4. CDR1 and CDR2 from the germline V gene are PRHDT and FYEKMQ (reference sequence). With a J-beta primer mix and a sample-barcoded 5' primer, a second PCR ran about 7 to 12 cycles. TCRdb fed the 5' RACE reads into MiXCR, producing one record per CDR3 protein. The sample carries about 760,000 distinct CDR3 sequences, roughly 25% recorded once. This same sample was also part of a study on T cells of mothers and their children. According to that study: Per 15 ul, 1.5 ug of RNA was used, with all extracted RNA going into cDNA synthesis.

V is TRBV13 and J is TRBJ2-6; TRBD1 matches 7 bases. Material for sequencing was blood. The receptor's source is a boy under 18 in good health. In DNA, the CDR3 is TGTGCCAGCAGCTCGACAGGGCCCGGGGCCAACGTCCTGACTTTC. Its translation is CASSSTGPGANVLTF. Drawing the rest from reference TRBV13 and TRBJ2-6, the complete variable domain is AAGVIQSPRHLIKEKRETATLKCYPIPRHDTVYWYQQGPGQDPQFLISFYEKMQSDKGSIPDRFSAQQFSDYHSELNMSSLELGDSALYFCASSSTGPGANVLTFGAGSRLTVL.